Following are 30 T cell receptor beta chains from one sample sequenced in a study of T cells in localized non-small cell lung cancer. The table came from immunoSEQ multiplex PCR; TCRdb's copy has only in-frame clones and leaves some out. Of 30,000 to 40,000 clones listed, approximately 87% are singletons. The sequenced sample was peripheral blood, obtained before any cancer treatment. The receptors were sampled from a man between 40 and 70 years old with stage I lung adenocarcinoma.

This chain links TRBV10-2 with TRBJ1-6; maybe TRBD1 (5 bases). Trimming took 2 bases from V and 7 from J, leaving 12 bases between them. Per the germline V gene, CDR1 is WSHSY and CDR2 is SAAADI. The CDR3 length is 15 residues. The CDR3 sequence is CASSENRYFNSPLHF. The CDR3 coding sequence is TGCGCCAGCAGTGAGAACAGGTACTTCAATTCACCCCTCCACTTT.

V is TRBV18 and J is TRBJ2-5; no reliable D call. The CDR3 contains 15 residues. Germline assignment: CDR1 KGHSH and CDR2 LQKENI. V was cut by 4 bases and J by 4 bases, with 16 bases left in between. The CDR3: CASSLTVRTGETQYF. CDR3 nucleotides: TGTGCCAGCTCACTTACAGTCCGGACGGGAGAGACCCAGTACTTC.

The CDR3 DNA is TGCGCCAGCAGCTTGGGACAGGGTGTATTGTCGGTGGAGACCCAGTACTTC. Amino acid sequence: CASSLGQGVLSVETQYF. The V and J genes are TRBV5-1 and TRBJ2-5, with 7 bases that match TRBD1. The CDR3 covers 17 residues. Germline V gene sequence: CDR1 SGHRS, CDR2 YFSETQ. V dropped 0 bases and J dropped 5; count of bases not matched to a gene: 13.

In its sample, this clone was seen a few times. Mismatch with germline at one junction end may stem from a read error. The chain is built from TRBV10-3 and TRBJ1-1; D remains ambiguous. Germline-derived CDR1 and CDR2 are ENHRY and SYGVKD. This CDR3 spans 14 amino acids. CDR3: CAISEALPIAEAFF. In DNA, the CDR3 is TGTGCCATCAGTGAGGCTCTCCCAATTGCTGAGGCTTTCTTT.

The chain couples TRBV9 to TRBJ2-1; D is possibly TRBD1 or TRBD2 (5 bases each). Trimming shortened V by 4 bases and J by 0 bases, and 17 bases separated the two germline ends. CDR1 and CDR2 (germline): SGDLS, YYNGEE. The length of the CDR3 is 17 residues. The CDR3 is CASSPGTGISSYNEQFF. CDR3 bases: TGTGCCAGCAGCCCGGGGACGGGAATTAGCTCCTACAATGAGCAGTTCTTC.

V usage is TRBV6-4 and J usage is TRBJ1-6; D is undetermined. Germline V lookup: CDR1 MRHNA, CDR2 SNTAGT. Trimming took 1 base from V and 6 from J, leaving 13 bases between them. The CDR3 length is 16 residues. The CDR3 reads CASSDLGKVSNSPLHF. Here the CDR3 DNA reads TGTGCCAGCAGTGACTTGGGGAAAGTGAGTAATTCACCCCTCCACTTT.

The chain links TRBV13 to TRBJ1-5; D is unclear. The CDR3 covers 17 residues. V was shortened by 0 bases and J by 0 bases, with 12 bases between the two germline ends. Looked up from germline, CDR1 is PRHDT and CDR2 is FYEKMQ (reference sequence). The CDR3 bases are TGTGCCAGCAGCTTAGGCCGCGCCGGAACTAGCAATCAGCCCCAGCATTTT. Protein: CASSLGRAGTSNQPQHF.

The chain recombines TRBV19 with TRBJ2-3, with D unresolved. The germline gives CDR1 LNHDA, CDR2 SQIVND (reference sequence). V dropped 3 bases and J dropped 6 bases, with 13 bases sitting between them. The CDR3 covers 14 residues. CDR3 protein: CASSIRSPSDTQYF. In DNA, the CDR3 is TGTGCCAGTAGTATTAGGTCTCCTTCGGATACGCAGTATTTT.

The rearrangement joins TRBV18 to TRBJ2-5; 10 bases map to TRBD1. CDR1 and CDR2 (germline): KGHSH, LQKENI. The CDR3 covers 15 residues. V was clipped by 6 bases and J by 5 bases; unmatched bases: 9. The CDR3 bases are TGTGCCAGCTCTTCCGACAGGGGGCATCGGGAGACCCAGTACTTC. Protein sequence: CASSSDRGHRETQYF. The variable domain in full, with the rest retrieved from reference TRBV18 and TRBJ2-5, is NAGVMQNPRHLVRRRGQEARLRCSPMKGHSHVYWYRQLPEEGLKFMVYLQKENIIDESGMPKERFSAEFPKEGPSILRIQQVVRGDSAAYFCASSSDRGHRETQYFGPGTRLLVL.

V usage is TRBV12-5 and J usage is TRBJ2-3, with D possibly TRBD1 on 6 matching bases. Trimming left V 3 bases short and J 4 bases short, with 11 bases between. CDR3 length: 14 residues. CDR1 is LGHNT, CDR2 FRNRAP, per germline. The CDR3 region has the DNA TGTGCTAGTGGTTTAGGACAGTGGGCAGATACGCAGTATTTT. Residues: CASGLGQWADTQYF.

The CDR3 DNA sequence: TGTGCCAGCGGGGTCTCTGGGGCCAACGTCCTGACTTTC. Residues: CASGVSGANVLTF. The rearrangement joins TRBV6-4 to TRBJ2-6, with no clear D. The CDR3 is made up of 13 amino acids. Looked up from germline, CDR1 is MRHNA and CDR2 is SNTAGT. V shed 8 bases and J shed 0 bases, with 5 bases lying between them.

This clone turned up a few times. The CDR3 DNA follows: TGTGCCTGGAATGCGGGGACAGTAGATCAGCCCCAGCATTTT. Its translation: CAWNAGTVDQPQHF. The V and J genes are TRBV30 and TRBJ1-5; 7 bases map to TRBD1. Per germline, CDR1 GTSNPN and CDR2 SVGIG (reference sequence). With V trimmed by 4 bases and J by 5 bases, 8 bases remained unmatched. This CDR3 contains 14 residues.

V usage is TRBV5-4 and J usage is TRBJ2-3; 7 nucleotides match TRBD1. The length of the CDR3 is 15 residues. The germline V gene has CDR1 SGHNT and CDR2 YYREEE (reference sequence). Trimming cost V 4 bases and J 2 bases; bases outside gene matches: 7. The CDR3 sequence: CASSTWDRNTDTQYF. As DNA, the CDR3 is TGTGCCAGCAGCACTTGGGACAGAAACACAGATACGCAGTATTTT.

CDR3 nucleotide sequence: TGCGCCAGCACCGAGGGACAGACGAACACTGAAGCTTTCTTT. Translated: CASTEGQTNTEAFF. The J gene is TRBJ1-1, the V gene TRBV5-1; 7 bases map to TRBD1. The CDR3 totals 14 residues. Unmatched junction bases numbered 6, after V lost 6 bases and J lost 1 base. Germline CDR1 and CDR2: SGHRS and YFSETQ.

The rearrangement uses TRBV14 and TRBJ1-1, with D hard to call. CDR1 is SGHDN and CDR2 is FVKESK in the germline V gene. V lost 4 bases, J lost 4 bases, and 13 bases lay in between. This CDR3 region has 14 residues. The CDR3 region has the DNA TGTGCCAGCAGCCCTAGACTAGGCGGCACTGAAGCTTTCTTT. Translated: CASSPRLGGTEAFF.

J is TRBJ1-2 and V is TRBV4-3; no reliable D call. CDR1 is LGHNA, CDR2 YSLEER, per germline. V dropped 0 bases and J dropped 8 bases, with 13 bases sitting between them. The CDR3 runs 14 residues. Written as DNA, the CDR3 is TGCGCCAGCAGCCAAGAGTCGGAAGGGCACGGCTACACCTTC. Translation gives CASSQESEGHGYTF.

This clone has only one observation. This rearrangement joins TRBV6-1 to TRBJ1-1; D gene unclear. The CDR3 extends over 11 amino acids. The ends were cut back, 7 bases at V and 3 bases at J, with 6 bases in the middle. CDR1 is MNHNS, CDR2 SASEGT, per germline. The CDR3 sequence is CASTRYTEAFF. The CDR3 coding sequence is TGTGCCAGCACGAGGTACACTGAAGCTTTCTTT.

The J gene is TRBJ2-2, the V gene TRBV2; D remains unclear. This CDR3 has 14 residues. Germline V gene sequence: CDR1 SNHLY, CDR2 FYNNEI. Deletions cut 8 bases from V and 4 bases from J, with 14 bases between. The CDR3 coding sequence is TGTGCCAGCTGTCTCAGTCGGGTCACCGGGGAGCTGTTTTTT. It is translated as CASCLSRVTGELFF.

This chain uses TRBV5-1 with TRBJ2-7, with D hard to call. V lost 6 bases and J lost 6, with 19 bases in between. The germline CDR1 and CDR2 sequences are SGHRS and YFSETQ. This CDR3 is built from 14 residues. The CDR3 sequence is CASKVEIKWSEQYF. CDR3 bases: TGCGCCAGCAAGGTGGAGATTAAATGGAGCGAGCAGTACTTC.

The chain recombines TRBV7-2 with TRBJ1-6; 7 bases align to TRBD1. The CDR3 covers 14 residues. Germline V lookup: CDR1 SGHTA, CDR2 FQGNSA. The J segment lost 12 bases and the V segment lost 6 bases, leaving 11 bases of the junction unmatched. The CDR3 is CASRPGGGVQPLHF. CDR3 DNA sequence: TGTGCCAGCAGACCGGGAGGGGGCGTGCAACCCCTCCACTTT.

This chain joins TRBV5-1 and TRBJ2-3; TRBD2 aligns across 7 bases. The V gene's germline CDR1 is SGHRS and CDR2 YFSETQ. This CDR3 region has 14 residues. With V trimmed by 7 bases and J by 2 bases, 7 bases remained unmatched. The CDR3, as DNA: TGCGCCAGCGGGGGAGGGCAGCTCACAGATACGCAGTATTTT. Amino acids: CASGGGQLTDTQYF.

The chain employs TRBV27 and TRBJ2-6, with a weak D call TRBD1 (5 bases). The V and J ends lost 6 bases and 0 bases respectively, with 18 bases between them. The CDR3 covers 18 residues. The germline V gene encodes CDR1 MNHEY and CDR2 SMNVEV (reference sequence). CDR3 in amino acids: CASRPSGAANSGANVLTF. In DNA form, the CDR3 reads TGTGCCAGCAGACCCAGTGGGGCGGCGAACTCTGGGGCCAACGTCCTGACTTTC.

The CDR3 protein is CASSEDMYSNQPQHF. The CDR3 region has the DNA TGTGCCAGCAGTGAAGACATGTATAGCAATCAGCCCCAGCATTTT. This chain connects TRBV2 to TRBJ1-5, with D hard to call. V was shortened by 1 base and J by 0 bases, with 7 bases between the two germline ends. CDR1 and CDR2 from the germline V gene are SNHLY and FYNNEI. CDR3 length: 15 residues.

The rearrangement uses TRBV7-9 and TRBJ2-4; D is unclear. The CDR3 is made up of 15 amino acids. Deletions cut 5 bases from V and 8 bases from J, with 19 bases between. The V gene's germline CDR1 is SEHNR and CDR2 FQNEAQ (reference sequence). This CDR3 is CASSHSTRKPDIQYF. The CDR3 DNA reads as TGTGCCAGCAGCCACTCCACGAGGAAGCCAGACATTCAGTACTTC.

The chain combines TRBV7-2 with TRBJ2-2; D is unresolved. The V and J ends lost 1 base and 5 bases respectively, with 5 bases between them. Germline V gene sequence: CDR1 SGHTA, CDR2 FQGNSA. This CDR3 spans 13 amino acids. CDR3 residues: CASSLGQTGELFF. In DNA form, the CDR3 reads TGTGCCAGCAGCTTAGGCCAGACCGGGGAGCTGTTTTTT.

The chain has TRBV7-9 and TRBJ1-5; D is undetermined. V was pared by 5 bases and J by 0 bases, with 8 bases between. The germline CDR1 and CDR2 sequences are SEHNR and FQNEAQ (reference sequence). The CDR3 is made up of 14 amino acids. For the CDR3, the DNA is TGTGCCAGCAGCGTTTTCGGTAGCAATCAGCCCCAGCATTTT. Amino acids: CASSVFGSNQPQHF.

This chain uses TRBV18 with TRBJ1-6, with TRBD1 matching 7 bases. The CDR3 runs to 12 residues. Germline-derived CDR1 and CDR2 are KGHSH and LQKENI. Trimming removed 1 base from V and 14 bases from J; junction bases left unmatched: 2. The CDR3 sequence is CASSPQDRSLHF. The CDR3 DNA is TGTGCCAGCTCACCACAGGACAGGTCCCTCCACTTT.

This sequence joins TRBV5-1 and TRBJ2-5, with 12 bases lining up with TRBD2. In germline, CDR1 is SGHRS, CDR2 YFSETQ. With 9 bases clipped from V and 2 bases from J, the junction kept 8 bases outside the gene matches. This CDR3 region has 15 residues. The CDR3 coding sequence is TGCGCCACCCGGACTAGCGGGAACATTCAAGAGACCCAGTACTTC. This encodes CATRTSGNIQETQYF.

J is TRBJ2-1 and V is TRBV15, with a tentative D call TRBD1 (6 bases). The CDR3 spans 12 residues. Trimming removed 4 bases from V and 15 bases from J, with 16 bases in between. The V gene's germline CDR1 is LNHNV and CDR2 YYDKDF (reference sequence). The CDR3 protein is CATSTETGVAFF. The CDR3 DNA reads TGTGCCACCAGCACCGAGACAGGCGTCGCGTTCTTC. Combining the CDR3 with reference TRBV15 and TRBJ2-1 gives the whole variable domain DAMVIQNPRYQVTQFGKPVTLSCSQTLNHNVMYWYQQKSSQAPKLLFHYYDKDFNNEADTPDNFQSRRPNTSFCFLDIRSPGLGDTAMYLCATSTETGVAFFGPGTRLTVL.

V usage is TRBV4-1 and J usage is TRBJ1-4, with TRBD1 identical over 7 bases. After removal of 0 bases from V and 7 bases from J, the junction contained 5 bases not matched to a gene. Germline CDR1 is MGHRA and CDR2 is YSYEKL. The CDR3 is 15 amino acids. The CDR3 nucleotides read TGCGCCAGCAGCCAAGAGACAGGGCCGGCTGAAAAACTGTTTTTT. This sequence encodes CASSQETGPAEKLFF.